The source of this TCR beta chain is a study of blood T cells in healthy people across ages. The V segment lost 1 base and the J segment 0 bases; nucleotides outside the gene matches: 2. The CDR3 has 15 residues. Germline V gene lookup returns CDR1 SGHRS and CDR2 YFSETQ. A sample-barcoded 5' primer and a J-beta primer mix were used in a second PCR of roughly 6 to 11 cycles. All samples yielded 2.5 million or more CDR3-containing paired-end reads. TCRdb re-called the 5' RACE reads through MiXCR, storing one row per CDR3 protein. The table has approximately 580,000 distinct CDR3 sequences, nearly 25% seen once. This clonotype came up a few times. These data also formed part of another study, on T cells of mothers and their children. That source adds: Over five children and their three healthy Caucasian mothers were the donors. No clone of persistent microchimeric T cells was detected.

The TCR was taken from a boy younger than 18 in good health. The material sequenced was blood. The chain couples TRBV5-1 to TRBJ2-5, with 8 bases lining up with TRBD1. The CDR3 DNA follows: TGCGCCAGCAGCTTGTGGGGACAGGACCAAGAGACCCAGTACTTC. It encodes CASSLWGQDQETQYF.